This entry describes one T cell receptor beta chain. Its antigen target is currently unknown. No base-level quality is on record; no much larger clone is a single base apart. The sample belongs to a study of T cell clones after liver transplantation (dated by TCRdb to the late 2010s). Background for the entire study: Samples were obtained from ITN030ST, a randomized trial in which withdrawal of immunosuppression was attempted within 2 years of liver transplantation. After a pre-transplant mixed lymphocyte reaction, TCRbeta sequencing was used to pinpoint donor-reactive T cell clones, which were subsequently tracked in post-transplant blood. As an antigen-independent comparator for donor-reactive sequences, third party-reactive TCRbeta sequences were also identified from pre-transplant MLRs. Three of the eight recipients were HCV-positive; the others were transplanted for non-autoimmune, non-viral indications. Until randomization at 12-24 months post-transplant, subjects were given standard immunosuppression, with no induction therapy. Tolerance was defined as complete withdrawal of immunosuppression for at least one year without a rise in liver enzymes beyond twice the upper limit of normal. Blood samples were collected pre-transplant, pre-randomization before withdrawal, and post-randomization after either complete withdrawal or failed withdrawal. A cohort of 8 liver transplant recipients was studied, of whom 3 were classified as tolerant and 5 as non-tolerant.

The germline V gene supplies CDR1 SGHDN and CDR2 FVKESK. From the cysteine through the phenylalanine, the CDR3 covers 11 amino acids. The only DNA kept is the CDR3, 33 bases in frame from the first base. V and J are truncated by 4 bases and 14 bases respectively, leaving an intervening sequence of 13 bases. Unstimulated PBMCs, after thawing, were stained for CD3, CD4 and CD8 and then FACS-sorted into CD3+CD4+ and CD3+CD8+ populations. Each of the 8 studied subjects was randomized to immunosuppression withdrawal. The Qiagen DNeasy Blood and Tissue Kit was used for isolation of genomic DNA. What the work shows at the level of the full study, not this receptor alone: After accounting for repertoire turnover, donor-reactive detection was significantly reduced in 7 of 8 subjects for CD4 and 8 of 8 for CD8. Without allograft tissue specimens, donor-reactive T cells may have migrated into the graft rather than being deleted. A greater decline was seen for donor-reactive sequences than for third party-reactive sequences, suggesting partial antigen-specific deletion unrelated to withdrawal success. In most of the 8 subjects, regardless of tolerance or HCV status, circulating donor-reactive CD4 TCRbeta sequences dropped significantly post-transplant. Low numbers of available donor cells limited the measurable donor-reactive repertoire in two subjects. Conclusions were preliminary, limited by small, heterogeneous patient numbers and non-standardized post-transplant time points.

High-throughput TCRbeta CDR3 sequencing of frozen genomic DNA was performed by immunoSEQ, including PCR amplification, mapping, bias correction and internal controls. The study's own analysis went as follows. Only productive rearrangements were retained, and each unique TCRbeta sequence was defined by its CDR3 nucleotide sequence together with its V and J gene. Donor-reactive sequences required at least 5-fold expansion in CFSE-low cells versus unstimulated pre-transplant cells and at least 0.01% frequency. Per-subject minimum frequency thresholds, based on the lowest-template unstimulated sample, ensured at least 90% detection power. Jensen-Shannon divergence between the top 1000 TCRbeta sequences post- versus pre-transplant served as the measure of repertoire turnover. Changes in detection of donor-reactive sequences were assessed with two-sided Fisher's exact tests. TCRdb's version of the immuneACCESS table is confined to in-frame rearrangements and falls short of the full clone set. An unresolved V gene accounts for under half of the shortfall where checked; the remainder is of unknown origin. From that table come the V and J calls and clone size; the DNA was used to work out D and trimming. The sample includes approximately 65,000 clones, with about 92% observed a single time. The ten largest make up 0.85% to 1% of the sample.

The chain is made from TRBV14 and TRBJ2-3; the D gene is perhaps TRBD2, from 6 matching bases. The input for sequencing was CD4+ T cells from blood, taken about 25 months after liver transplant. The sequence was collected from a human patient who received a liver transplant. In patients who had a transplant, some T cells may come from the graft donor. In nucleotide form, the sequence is TGTGCCAGCAGCCGGACTACGATTATGTATTTT. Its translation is CASSRTTIMYF.